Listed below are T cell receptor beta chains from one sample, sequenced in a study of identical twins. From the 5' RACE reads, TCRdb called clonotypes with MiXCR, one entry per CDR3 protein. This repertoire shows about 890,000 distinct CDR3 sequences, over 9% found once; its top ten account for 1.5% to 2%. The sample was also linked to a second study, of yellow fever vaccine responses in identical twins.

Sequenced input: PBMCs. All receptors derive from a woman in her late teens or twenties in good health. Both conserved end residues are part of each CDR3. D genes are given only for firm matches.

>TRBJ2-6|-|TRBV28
CASKSGANVLTF
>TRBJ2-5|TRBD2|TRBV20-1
CSLAGGGQETQYF
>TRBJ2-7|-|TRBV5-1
CASSLAFRGYEQYF
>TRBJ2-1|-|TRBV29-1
CSVTGSESYNEQFF
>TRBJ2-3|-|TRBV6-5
CASSYVQTSFTTSTDTQYF
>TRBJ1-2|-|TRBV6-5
CASSWSHREVNGYTF
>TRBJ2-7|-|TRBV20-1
CSASRQADLYEQYF
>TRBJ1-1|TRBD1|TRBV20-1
CSAKGTGFRTEAFF
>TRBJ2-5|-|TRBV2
CASSEERLKETQYF
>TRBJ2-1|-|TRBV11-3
CASSLDLRLGPYNEQFF
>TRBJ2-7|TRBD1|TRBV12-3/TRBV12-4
CASTPGQANYEQYF
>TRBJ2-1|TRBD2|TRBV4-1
CASSQGSGTEQFF
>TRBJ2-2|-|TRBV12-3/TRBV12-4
CASSGAYTGELFF
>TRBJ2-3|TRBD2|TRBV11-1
CASSLSRQTSGKTDTQYF
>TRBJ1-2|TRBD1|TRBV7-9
CASSSSGQAGGYTF
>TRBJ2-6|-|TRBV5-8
CASSLRRGTGANVLTF
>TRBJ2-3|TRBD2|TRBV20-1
CSARDWGLAGGRGDTQYF
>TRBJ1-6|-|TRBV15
CATSPRQARSSYNSPLHF
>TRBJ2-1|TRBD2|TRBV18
CASSPPSGLGYNEQFF
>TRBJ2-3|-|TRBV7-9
CASNQLASDTQYF
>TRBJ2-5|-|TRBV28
CASSPRIGHGKGTQYF
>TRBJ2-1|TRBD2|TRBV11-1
CASSLGRLAGGPSPSSYNEQFF
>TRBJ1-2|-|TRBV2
CASSEERYGYTF
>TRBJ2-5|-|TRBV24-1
CATSDWASGSQETQYF
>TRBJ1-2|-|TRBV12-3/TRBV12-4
CASRGGAEGYTF
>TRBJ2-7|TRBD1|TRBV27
CASGGQTVYEQYF
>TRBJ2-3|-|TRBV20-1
CSAPSAYPGDTQYF
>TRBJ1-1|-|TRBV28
CASHTAARGEAFF
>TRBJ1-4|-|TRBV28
CASSSIDRSANEKLFF
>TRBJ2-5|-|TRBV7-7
CASSSRGVQETQYF
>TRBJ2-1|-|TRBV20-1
CSAKHNEQFF
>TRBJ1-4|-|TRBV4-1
CASSPVGATNEKLFF
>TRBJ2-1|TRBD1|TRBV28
CASSPLRDSYNEQFF
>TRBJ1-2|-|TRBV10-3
CAISESIAGIYGYTF
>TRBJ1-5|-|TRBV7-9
CASSLDAAQPQHF
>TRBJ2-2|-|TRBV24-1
CATSDTGNGLSAGELFF
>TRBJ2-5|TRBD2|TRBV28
CASSLGTSGTQYF
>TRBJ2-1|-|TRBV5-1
CASSLATGWQEQFF
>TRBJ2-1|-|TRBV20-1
CSARAWPGFGNEQFF
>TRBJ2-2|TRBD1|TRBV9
CASSFGTGPNTGELFF
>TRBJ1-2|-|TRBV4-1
CASSQDRAGLNGYTF